This TCR beta chain came from a study of Graves' ophthalmopathy and Graves' hyperthyroidism. Study-level points and caveats: Among expanded thyroid clonotypes above 0.001 frequency, most also occurred in blood.

Points on this clonotype: Its specificity is unknown.

CDR3 regions of TCR beta were amplified from RNA transcripts. An initial RT-PCR round employing HTBI primers preceded a second-round multiplex PCR. MiXCR, run by TCRdb on the multiplex PCR reads, gives a single entry per CDR3 protein. The table has roughly 1.1 million distinct CDR3 sequences, 35% to 45% seen once. This TCR came from an adult man with Graves' hyperthyroidism. The sample was peripheral blood or thyroid tissue (not recorded which).

CDR3 sequence (DNA): TGTGCCAGCAGCCTCGGACAGAGTAGCTCCTACGAGCAGTACTTC. Its protein product is CASSLGQSSSYEQYF. This chain connects TRBV12-3 or TRBV12-4 to TRBJ2-7; perhaps TRBD1 as D (6 bases). Between the trimmed V and J ends, which lost 6 bases and 0 bases, there was a span of 15 bases. The CDR3 is 15 amino acids.